This T cell receptor (beta chain) was identified in a study of T cells in Graves' hyperthyroidism and ophthalmopathy. Trimming removed 3 bases from V and 1 base from J; junction bases left unmatched: 3. Germline V gene data show CDR1 as SGHTA and CDR2 as FQGNSA. The CDR3 has 15 amino acids. This clonotype was seen ten or more times. The source material, RNA transcripts, was used to amplify TCR beta CDR3 regions. Researchers ran a first-round RT-PCR on the TCR CDR3 using the HTBI primer set. Each CDR3 protein gets one entry after TCRdb re-called the multiplex PCR reads with MiXCR. This table has about 130,000 distinct CDR3 sequences, approximately 20% appearing once.

Sequencing was performed on blood. The clonotype originates from a woman aged 50 to 60 with Graves' hyperthyroidism that later progressed to Graves' ophthalmopathy. The chain is built from TRBV7-2 and TRBJ2-5, with 9 bases fitting TRBD2. The CDR3 reads CASSFGGRAQETQYF. The CDR3 DNA follows: TGTGCCAGCAGCTTCGGCGGGAGGGCCCAAGAGACCCAGTACTTC. The full variable domain, completed using reference TRBV7-2 and TRBJ2-5, is GAGVSQSPSNKVTEKGKDVELRCDPISGHTALYWYRQSLGQGLEFLIYFQGNSAPDKSGLPSDRFSAERTGGSVSTLTIQRTQQEDSAVYLCASSFGGRAQETQYFGPGTRLLVL.